A selection of T cell receptor beta chains follows, all from one sample in a study of T cell repertoires in cytomegalovirus infection. MiXCR, run by TCRdb on the reads, gives a single entry per CDR3 protein. The profile shows approximately 340,000 distinct CDR3 sequences, under 35% of them singletons. Antigens for these TCRs are unknown. Sequencing used cultured PBMCs, obtained from culture after CMV antigen stimulation. All receptors come from a human donor in good health (CMV status not recorded). Some clones in this sample may be carry-over from other donors' samples. The CDR3 runs from the conserved cysteine through the conserved F or W. Each record gives: CDR3 DNA, CDR3 protein, J gene, clone size, D gene, V gene. D genes are given only for firm matches. Some rows have no size entry. The others give once, few or many, or a class for an expanded clone.

TGTGCCAGCGCAAATGGGGGACAGGGGGCGTATGAGCAGTTCTTC,CASANGGQGAYEQFF,TRBJ2-1,.,TRBD1,TRBV28
TGTGCCAGCAGCACAAATACAGGGGGAACGAACACCGGGGAGCTGTTTTTT,CASSTNTGGTNTGELFF,TRBJ2-2,many,TRBD1,TRBV7-3
TGTGACAGCTCACCATTCAGGGGTGGCCAAGAGACCCAGTACTTC,CDSSPFRGGQETQYF,TRBJ2-5,.,.,TRBV18
TGTGCCACCATAGGCGACGCCTCCTACGAGCAGTACTTC,CATIGDASYEQYF,TRBJ2-7,.,.,TRBV6-1
TGTGCCAGCAGTTACTCCGGACAAACCAGCAATCAGCCCCAGCATTTT,CASSYSGQTSNQPQHF,TRBJ1-5,.,.,TRBV6-2/TRBV6-3
TGCGCCAGCAGTGATGCCCAGGCGGGGAGGAACACTGAAGCTTTCTTT,CASSDAQAGRNTEAFF,TRBJ1-1,few,.,TRBV10-2
TGTGCCAGCAGCAAGGTAGGGACAGGGATGACTGAAGCTTTCTTT,CASSKVGTGMTEAFF,TRBJ1-1,.,TRBD1,TRBV6-2/TRBV6-3
TGTGCCAGTAGTATTGTTATCCGGCCCAGGGTGGACTATGGCTACACCTTC,CASSIVIRPRVDYGYTF,TRBJ1-2,many,.,TRBV19
TGCAGTGCTAGGGGCTATTTCGGGACTATTTTCACAGATACGCAGTATTTT,CSARGYFGTIFTDTQYF,TRBJ2-3,once,TRBD2,TRBV20-1
TGTGCCAGCAGCCAGGACAGACCTTATGGCTACACCTTC,CASSQDRPYGYTF,TRBJ1-2,few,.,TRBV7-8
TGTGCCAGCAGCTTACCCGGACGGTTCTATGGCTACACCTTC,CASSLPGRFYGYTF,TRBJ1-2,.,.,TRBV7-2
TGTGCCTGCGGGCTCCGCACAGATACGCAGTATTTT,CACGLRTDTQYF,TRBJ2-3,many,.,TRBV30
TGTGCCAGCAGTCTACTCTCCAGGGGGCGAGATACGCAGTATTTT,CASSLLSRGRDTQYF,TRBJ2-3,many,TRBD1,TRBV6-5
TGTGCCAGCAGGCCGATCGAAAATGAAAAACTGTTTTTT,CASRPIENEKLFF,TRBJ1-4,.,.,TRBV6-6
TGTGCCAGCAGCACGGCCACGGGACAGGGGAATGAAAAACTGTTTTTT,CASSTATGQGNEKLFF,TRBJ1-4,.,TRBD1,TRBV7-8
TGTGCCAGCAGTCCAAGGGACAGTTATAACTATGGCTACACCTTC,CASSPRDSYNYGYTF,TRBJ1-2,few,TRBD1,TRBV6-6
TGCAGCGTTGAAGATCAATGGGAGAAAACCATATATTTT,CSVEDQWEKTIYF,TRBJ1-3,.,.,TRBV29-1
TGTGCCAGCAGTTTCGGGGACGGTCTGAGGGAAAAACTGTTTTTT,CASSFGDGLREKLFF,TRBJ1-4,many,.,TRBV12-3/TRBV12-4
TGCGCCAGCAGCTCCGGGACTCACCTCGTTAATGAGCAGTTCTTC,CASSSGTHLVNEQFF,TRBJ2-1,.,.,TRBV5-1
TGTGCCAGCAGTTACCCTAGCACAGATACGCAGTATTTT,CASSYPSTDTQYF,TRBJ2-3,many,.,TRBV6-6
TGTGCCGTACACAAGGGCAATGAGCAGTTCTTC,CAVHKGNEQFF,TRBJ2-1,.,.,TRBV6-8
TGTGCCAGCAGAGCAGGGGGCTCCTCTTCCTTCCTCTACGAGCAGTACTTC,CASRAGGSSSFLYEQYF,TRBJ2-7,many,TRBD1,TRBV6-1
TGTGCCAGCTTACAGGGCGCAATTCAGTACTTC,CASLQGAIQYF,TRBJ2-4,few,.,TRBV28
TGTGCCAGCAGCTTAAACCCTGGGATCCAAAACATTCAGTACTTC,CASSLNPGIQNIQYF,TRBJ2-4,.,.,TRBV7-2
TGCAGTGCTAGAGATATCCGGACAGGGGGTTCTTTAGCGGCACAGACCCAGTACTTC,CSARDIRTGGSLAAQTQYF,TRBJ2-5,.,TRBD1,TRBV20-1
TGTGCCAGCAGCTCTTCGACTAGCCCGGACGATGAGCAGTTCTTC,CASSSSTSPDDEQFF,TRBJ2-1,few,TRBD2,TRBV7-9
TGCAGCGTTGAAAGAGGCAGTTTGAACACTGAAGCTTTCTTT,CSVERGSLNTEAFF,TRBJ1-1,once,.,TRBV29-1
TGTGCCAGCAGCGCAGGATCCGACAATGAGCAGTTCTTC,CASSAGSDNEQFF,TRBJ2-1,.,.,TRBV7-3